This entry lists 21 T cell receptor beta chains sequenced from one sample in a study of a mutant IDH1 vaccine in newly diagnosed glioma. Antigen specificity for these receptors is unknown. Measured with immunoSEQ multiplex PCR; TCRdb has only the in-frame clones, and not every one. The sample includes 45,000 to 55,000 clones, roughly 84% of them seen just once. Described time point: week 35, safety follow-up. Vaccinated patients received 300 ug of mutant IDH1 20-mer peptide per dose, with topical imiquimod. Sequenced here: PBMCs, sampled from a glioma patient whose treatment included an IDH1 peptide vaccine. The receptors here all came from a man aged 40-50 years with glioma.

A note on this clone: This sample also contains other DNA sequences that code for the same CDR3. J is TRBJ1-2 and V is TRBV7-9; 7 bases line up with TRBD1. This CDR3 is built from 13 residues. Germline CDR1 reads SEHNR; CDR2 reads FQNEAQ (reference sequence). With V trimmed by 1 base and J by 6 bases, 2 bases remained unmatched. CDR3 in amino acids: CASSLVQGDGYTF. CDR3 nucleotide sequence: TGTGCCAGCAGCTTAGTCCAGGGGGATGGCTACACCTTC.

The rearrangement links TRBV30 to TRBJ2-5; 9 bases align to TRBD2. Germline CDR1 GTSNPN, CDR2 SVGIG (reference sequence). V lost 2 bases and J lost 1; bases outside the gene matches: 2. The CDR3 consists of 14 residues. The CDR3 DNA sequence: TGTGCCTGGAGTAAACTAGCGGGCCAAGAGACCCAGTACTTC. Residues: CAWSKLAGQETQYF.

The CDR3 sequence is CASSSGRGGETQYF. CDR3 in DNA: TGTGCCAGCAGCTCCGGACGGGGAGGGGAGACCCAGTACTTC. The rearrangement links TRBV27 to TRBJ2-5; 7 positions match TRBD2. CDR1 is MNHEY and CDR2 is SMNVEV in the germline V gene (reference sequence). The CDR3 covers 14 residues. V was clipped by 6 bases and J by 5 bases; unmatched bases: 9.

CDR3 DNA: TGTGCCAGCAGCTTAATGCCGGGGGGCTGGACCGGGGAGCTGTTTTTT. Its protein product is CASSLMPGGWTGELFF. The V gene is TRBV7-9, the J gene TRBJ2-2, with TRBD2 as a possible D gene (7 bases). The CDR3 is 16 residues long. Per germline, CDR1 SEHNR and CDR2 FQNEAQ (reference sequence). The V gene lost 2 bases and the J gene lost 5 bases, with 15 bases spanning the gap.

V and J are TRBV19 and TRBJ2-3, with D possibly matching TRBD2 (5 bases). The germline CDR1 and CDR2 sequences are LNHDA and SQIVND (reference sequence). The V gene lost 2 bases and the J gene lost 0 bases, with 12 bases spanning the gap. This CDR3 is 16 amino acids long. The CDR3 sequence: CASSISSGSSTDTQYF. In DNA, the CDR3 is TGTGCCAGTAGTATAAGCAGCGGTAGTAGCACAGATACGCAGTATTTT. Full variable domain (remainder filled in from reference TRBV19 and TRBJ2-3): DGGITQSPKYLFRKEGQNVTLSCEQNLNHDAMYWYRQDPGQGLRLIYYSQIVNDFQKGDIAEGYSVSREKKESFPLTVTSAQKNPTAFYLCASSISSGSSTDTQYFGPGTRLTVL.

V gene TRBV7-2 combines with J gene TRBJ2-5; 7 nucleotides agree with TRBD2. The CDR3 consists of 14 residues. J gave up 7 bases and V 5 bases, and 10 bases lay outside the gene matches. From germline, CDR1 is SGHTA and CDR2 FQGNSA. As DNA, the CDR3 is TGTGCCAGCAGCCCCGGGGGGACCCCCTGGACCCAGTACTTC. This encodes CASSPGGTPWTQYF.

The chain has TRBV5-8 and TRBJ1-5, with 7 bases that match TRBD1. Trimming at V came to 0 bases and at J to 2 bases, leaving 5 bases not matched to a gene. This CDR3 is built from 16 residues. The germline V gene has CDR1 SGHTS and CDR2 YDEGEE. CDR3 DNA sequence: TGTGCCAGCAGCTTGGTGACAGGGAAGGGCAATCAGCCCCAGCATTTT. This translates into CASSLVTGKGNQPQHF.

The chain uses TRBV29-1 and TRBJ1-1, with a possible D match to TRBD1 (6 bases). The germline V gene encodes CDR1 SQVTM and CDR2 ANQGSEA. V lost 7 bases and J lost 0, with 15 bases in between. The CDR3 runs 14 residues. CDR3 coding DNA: TGCAGCGCCGCACCGGGACAAATGAACACTGAAGCTTTCTTT. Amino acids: CSAAPGQMNTEAFF.

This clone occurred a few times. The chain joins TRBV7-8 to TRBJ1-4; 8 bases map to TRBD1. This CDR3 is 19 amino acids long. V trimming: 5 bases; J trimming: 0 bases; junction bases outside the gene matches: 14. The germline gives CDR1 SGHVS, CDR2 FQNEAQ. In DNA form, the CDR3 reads TGTGCCAGCAGCCACCACCAGCGGACAGGGAAGGCAACTAATGAAAAACTGTTTTTT. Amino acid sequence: CASSHHQRTGKATNEKLFF.

In DNA, the CDR3 is TGTGCCAGCAGCCCCCCGCGGGGTGGCTACACCTTC. Translation: CASSPPRGGYTF. The J gene is TRBJ1-2, the V gene TRBV7-9; D is unclear. Per germline, CDR1 SEHNR and CDR2 FQNEAQ (reference sequence). V was cut by 5 bases and J by 7 bases, with 11 bases left in between. The CDR3 is 12 amino acids.

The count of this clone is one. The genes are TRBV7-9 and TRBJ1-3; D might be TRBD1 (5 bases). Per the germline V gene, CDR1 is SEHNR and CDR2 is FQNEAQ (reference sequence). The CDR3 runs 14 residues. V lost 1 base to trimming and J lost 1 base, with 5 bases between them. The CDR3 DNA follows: TGTGCCAGCAGCTTAGAGGGGTCTGGAAACACCATATATTTT. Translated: CASSLEGSGNTIYF.

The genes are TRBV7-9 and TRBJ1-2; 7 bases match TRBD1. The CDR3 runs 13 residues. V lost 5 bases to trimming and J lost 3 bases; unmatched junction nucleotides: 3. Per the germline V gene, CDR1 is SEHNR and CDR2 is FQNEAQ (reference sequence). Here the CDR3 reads CASSRDSHYGYTF. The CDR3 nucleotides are TGTGCCAGCAGCCGGGACAGCCACTATGGCTACACCTTC.

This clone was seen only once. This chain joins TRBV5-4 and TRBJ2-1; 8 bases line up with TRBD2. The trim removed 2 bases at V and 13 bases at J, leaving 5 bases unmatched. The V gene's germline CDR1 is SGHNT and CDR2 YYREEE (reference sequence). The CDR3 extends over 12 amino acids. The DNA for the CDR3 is TGTGCCAGCAGCTTCACGGGGGGGCCCCAGTTCTTC. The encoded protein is CASSFTGGPQFF.

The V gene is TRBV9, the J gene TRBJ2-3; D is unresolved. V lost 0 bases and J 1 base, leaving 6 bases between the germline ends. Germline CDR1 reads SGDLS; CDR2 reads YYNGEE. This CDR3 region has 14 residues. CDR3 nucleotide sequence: TGTGCCAGCAGCGTAGAGGTCCGCACAGATACGCAGTATTTT. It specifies CASSVEVRTDTQYF.

CDR3 loop: CASSQALASGGKETQYF. Here the CDR3 DNA reads TGCGCCAGCAGCCAAGCTCTTGCGAGCGGGGGAAAAGAGACCCAGTACTTC. The gene calls are TRBV4-1 and TRBJ2-5, with TRBD2 matching over 8 bases. V lost 1 base to trimming and J lost 3 bases; unmatched junction nucleotides: 10. Germline CDR1 MGHRA, CDR2 YSYEKL. CDR3 length equals 17 residues.

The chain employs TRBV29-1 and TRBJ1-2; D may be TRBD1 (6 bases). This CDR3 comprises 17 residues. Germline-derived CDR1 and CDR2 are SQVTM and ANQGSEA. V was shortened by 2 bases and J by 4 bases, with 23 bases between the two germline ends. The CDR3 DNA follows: TGCAGCGTTGAATGGGGGACAATTGGGTCCTCTATCTATGGCTACACCTTC. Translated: CSVEWGTIGSSIYGYTF.

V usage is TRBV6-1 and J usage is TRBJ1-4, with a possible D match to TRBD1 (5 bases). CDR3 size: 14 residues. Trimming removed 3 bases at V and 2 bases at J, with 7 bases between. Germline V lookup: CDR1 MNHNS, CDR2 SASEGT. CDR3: CASSEGGTNEKLFF. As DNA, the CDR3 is TGTGCCAGCAGTGAGGGGGGGACTAATGAAAAACTGTTTTTT.

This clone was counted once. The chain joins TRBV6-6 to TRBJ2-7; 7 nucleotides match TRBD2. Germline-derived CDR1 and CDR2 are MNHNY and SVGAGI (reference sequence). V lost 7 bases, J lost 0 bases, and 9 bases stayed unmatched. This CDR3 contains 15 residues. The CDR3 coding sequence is TGTGCCAGCACCAAACGGGGACTACTCTCCTACGAGCAGTACTTC. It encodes CASTKRGLLSYEQYF.

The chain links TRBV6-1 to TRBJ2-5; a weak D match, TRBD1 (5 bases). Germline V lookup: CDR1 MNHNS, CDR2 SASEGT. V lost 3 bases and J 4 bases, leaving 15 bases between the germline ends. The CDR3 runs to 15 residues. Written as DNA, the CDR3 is TGTGCCAGCAGTGATAAGCAGGGATTACGAGAGACCCAGTACTTC. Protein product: CASSDKQGLRETQYF.

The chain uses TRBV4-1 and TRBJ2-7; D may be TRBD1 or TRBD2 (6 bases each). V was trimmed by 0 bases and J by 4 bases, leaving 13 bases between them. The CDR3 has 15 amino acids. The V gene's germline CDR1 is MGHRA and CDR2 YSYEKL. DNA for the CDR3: TGCGCCAGCAGCCAAGATCCGGGGGCCTATTACGAGCAGTACTTC. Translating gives CASSQDPGAYYEQYF.

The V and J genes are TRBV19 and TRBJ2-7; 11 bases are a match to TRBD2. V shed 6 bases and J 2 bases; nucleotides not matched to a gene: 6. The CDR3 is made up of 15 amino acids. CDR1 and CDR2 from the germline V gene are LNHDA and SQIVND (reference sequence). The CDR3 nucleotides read TGTGCCAGTAGGGTGACTAGCGGGGCCCCCTACGAGCAGTACTTC. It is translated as CASRVTSGAPYEQYF.